Listed below are T cell receptor beta chains from one sample, sequenced in a study of CD8 T cells in ankylosing spondylitis. TCRdb analysed the 5' RACE reads with MiXCR anew, one entry per CDR3 protein. Of a few hundred thousand distinct CDR3 sequences in the sample, 15% to 25% are singletons; the top ten hold less than 9.5%. The sequencing sample was made of blood, either unsorted or a sorted T cell fraction (not recorded which). Receptor source: a male donor with ankylosing spondylitis or in good health (not recorded which). Each CDR3 is given with its conserved first and last residue. A D gene is named only where the DNA matches it firmly. The listing skips clone size in some rows; elsewhere it reads once, few, many or a size class.

size,V,J,D,CDR3,DNA
.,TRBV7-8,TRBJ1-4,TRBD1,CASRLDRGRNEKLFF,TGTGCCAGCAGACTCGACAGGGGGAGGAATGAAAAACTGTTTTTT
.,TRBV7-9,TRBJ2-3,TRBD2,CASSSIAGTTDTQYF,TGTGCCAGCAGCTCGATAGCGGGAACGACAGATACGCAGTATTTT
.,TRBV3-1,TRBJ2-5,TRBD2,CASSQGLAQYF,TGTGCCAGCAGCCAGGGACTAGCTCAGTACTTC
.,TRBV12-3/TRBV12-4,TRBJ1-1,TRBD1,CASSDRVTEAFF,TGTGCCAGCAGTGACAGGGTTACTGAAGCTTTCTTT
.,TRBV12-3/TRBV12-4,TRBJ1-4,.,CASSFGLISNEKLFF,TGTGCCAGCAGTTTCGGACTGATTTCGAATGAAAAACTGTTTTTT
many,TRBV5-1,TRBJ2-3,.,CASSLGSSLADTQYF,TGCGCCAGCAGCTTGGGAAGTTCCCTCGCAGATACGCAGTATTTT
few,TRBV12-3/TRBV12-4,TRBJ2-5,.,CASSSGESQYF,TGTGCCAGCAGTTCTGGGGAGTCCCAGTACTTC
few,TRBV29-1,TRBJ2-3,TRBD1,CSVVTGGPTDTQYF,TGCAGCGTGGTGACAGGGGGTCCCACAGATACGCAGTATTTT
few,TRBV20-1,TRBJ1-2,TRBD1,CSATQGAQSGYGYTF,TGCAGTGCTACCCAGGGGGCGCAGTCCGGCTATGGCTACACCTTC
few,TRBV4-2,TRBJ2-2,.,CASSQDSGPAGELFF,.
once,TRBV27,TRBJ1-3,.,CTSSPAWSVGNTIYF,TGTACCAGCAGTCCCGCCTGGTCCGTTGGAAACACCATATATTTT
few,TRBV12-3/TRBV12-4,TRBJ2-3,.,CASSYGTAYTDTQYF,TGTGCCAGCAGTTACGGGACGGCATACACAGATACGCAGTATTTT
many,TRBV7-6,TRBJ2-5,.,CASSLTFPVGGETQYF,TGTGCCAGCAGCTTAACGTTCCCCGTAGGGGGTGAGACCCAGTACTTC
few,TRBV24-1,TRBJ2-1,.,CATSLPAPRGGEQFF,TGTGCCACCAGTTTACCAGCCCCGAGAGGGGGTGAGCAGTTCTTC
.,TRBV20-1,TRBJ1-2,TRBD1,CSADTGTELYGYTF,TGCAGTGCTGATACCGGGACAGAATTATATGGCTACACCTTC
few,TRBV11-2,TRBJ2-1,TRBD1,CASRNGTANEQFF,TGTGCCAGCAGGAACGGGACAGCAAATGAGCAGTTCTTC
.,TRBV5-1,TRBJ2-6,TRBD1,CASSPYRGPGANVLTF,TGCGCCAGCAGCCCATACAGGGGGCCAGGGGCCAACGTCCTGACTTTC
many,TRBV10-3,TRBJ2-5,.,CAAARSGETQYF,TGTGCCGCTGCCCGCAGTGGAGAGACCCAGTACTTC
many,TRBV20-1,TRBJ2-1,TRBD1,CSARDLAGGYNEQFF,TGCAGTGCTAGAGATCTGGCAGGGGGATACAATGAGCAGTTCTTC
few,TRBV20-1,TRBJ2-5,.,CSVQGEETQYF,TGCAGTGTCCAGGGTGAAGAGACCCAGTACTTC
.,TRBV27,TRBJ2-1,TRBD2,CASRDLAGDPSYNEQFF,TGTGCCAGCAGAGACCTAGCGGGAGATCCCTCCTACAATGAGCAGTTCTTC
.,TRBV20-1,TRBJ2-1,.,CSAHRDSYNEQFF,TGCAGTGCTCACAGGGATTCCTACAATGAGCAGTTCTTC
.,TRBV28,TRBJ2-5,.,CASSNGQEATQYF,TGTGCCAGCAGTAACGGTCAAGAGGCGACCCAGTACTTC
.,TRBV20-1,TRBJ2-1,.,CSARLAGNEQFF,TGCAGTGCTAGATTGGCAGGAAATGAGCAGTTCTTC
.,TRBV20-1,TRBJ2-1,.,CSASRGDGGAYNKQFF,TGCAGTGCTAGCCGGGGAGATGGGGGGGCCTACAATAAGCAGTTCTTC
.,TRBV9,TRBJ2-1,TRBD1,CASSGGGEGQFF,TGTGCCAGCAGCGGAGGGGGCGAAGGGCAGTTCTTC
.,TRBV20-1,TRBJ2-2,.,CSATRSGAGELFF,TGCAGTGCCACCCGCTCCGGGGCCGGGGAGCTGTTTTTT
.,TRBV4-1,TRBJ2-3,.,CASSQDGQGGTDTQYF,TGCGCCAGCAGCCAAGATGGCCAGGGCGGCACAGATACGCAGTATTTT
few,TRBV15,TRBJ1-5,TRBD1,CATSRDRTGTGFF,TGTGCCACCAGCAGAGATCGAACCGGGACAGGCTTTTTT
.,TRBV7-2,TRBJ1-2,.,CASSPRGTEGYGYTF,TGTGCCAGCAGCCCACGGGGGACGGAAGGCTATGGCTACACCTTC
many,TRBV6-5,TRBJ2-5,.,CATAGETQYF,TGTGCCACAGCCGGGGAGACCCAGTACTTC
.,TRBV20-1,TRBJ1-5,.,CSASPPNQPQHF,TGCAGTGCTAGTCCCCCGAATCAGCCCCAGCATTTT
.,TRBV5-6,TRBJ2-1,TRBD2,CASSADMGLAGNEQFF,TGTGCCAGCAGCGCGGACATGGGACTAGCAGGGAATGAGCAGTTCTTC
.,TRBV10-2,TRBJ2-2,TRBD1,CASSEQGSGIGELFF,TGCGCCAGCAGCGAACAGGGGAGTGGGATCGGGGAGCTGTTTTTT
few,TRBV11-2,TRBJ2-1,TRBD1,CASSIRDSYNEQFF,TGTGCCAGCAGCATCCGGGACAGTTACAATGAGCAGTTCTTC
many,TRBV20-1,TRBJ2-2,.,CSASELGGTGELFF,TGCAGTGCTAGTGAACTGGGGGGCACCGGGGAGCTGTTTTTT
.,TRBV5-1,TRBJ2-1,.,CASSLLGGSNNEQFF,TGCGCCAGCAGCTTGCTCGGGGGATCTAACAATGAGCAGTTCTTC
once,TRBV7-9,TRBJ2-3,.,CASSPRRGGSTDTQYF,TGTGCCAGCAGCCCTCGACGAGGCGGAAGCACAGATACGCAGTATTTT
few,TRBV21-1,TRBJ2-3,.,CASSKEGPCTDTQYF,TGTGCCAGCAGCAAAGAGGGACCATGCACAGATACGCAGTATTTT
few,TRBV2,TRBJ2-4,.,CASRAQAKNIQYF,TGTGCCAGCAGAGCGCAAGCCAAAAACATTCAGTACTTC
.,TRBV4-2,TRBJ2-5,TRBD1,CASSQIVGRRQGARETQYF,TGTGCCAGCAGCCAAATCGTCGGAAGGAGACAGGGGGCCCGAGAGACCCAGTACTTC
few,TRBV12-3/TRBV12-4,TRBJ2-1,TRBD2,CASSPYSGTSGYNEQFF,TGTGCCAGCAGTCCTTACTCCGGGACTAGCGGATACAATGAGCAGTTCTTC
many,TRBV29-1,TRBJ2-2,TRBD2,CSVEDRLAGNTGELFF,TGCAGCGTTGAAGACAGGCTAGCGGGAAACACCGGGGAGCTGTTTTTT
.,TRBV11-2,TRBJ2-5,.,CASTLRAGETQYF,TGTGCCAGCACCTTGAGGGCGGGAGAGACCCAGTACTTC
many,TRBV4-1,TRBJ1-4,.,CASSAIGGLGEKLFF,TGCGCCAGCAGCGCCATCGGGGGGTTGGGAGAAAAACTGTTTTTT
.,TRBV7-3,TRBJ1-1,TRBD1,CASSLMSGGNTEAFF,TGTGCCAGCAGCTTAATGTCAGGGGGGAACACTGAAGCTTTCTTT
few,TRBV5-1,TRBJ1-6,.,CASSPDLSGWGSPLHF,TGCGCCAGCAGCCCGGACTTGAGCGGCTGGGGTTCACCCCTCCACTTT
once,TRBV7-3,TRBJ2-2,TRBD1,CASSRTGGRTGELFF,TGTGCCAGCAGCAGGACAGGCGGCCGCACCGGGGAGCTGTTTTTT
.,TRBV6-1,TRBJ2-3,TRBD2,CASRPSGGAKDTQYF,TGTGCCAGCAGACCAAGCGGGGGGGCTAAAGATACGCAGTATTTT
.,TRBV3-1,TRBJ2-1,TRBD2,CASSQALPGLANEQFF,TGTGCCAGCAGCCAAGCGTTACCGGGACTAGCAAATGAGCAGTTCTTC
.,TRBV12-3/TRBV12-4,TRBJ1-5,.,CASSFSLSTEYSNQPQHF,TGTGCCAGCAGTTTTTCGCTCTCGACAGAATATAGCAATCAGCCCCAGCATTTT
.,TRBV12-3/TRBV12-4,TRBJ2-2,TRBD2,CASTLGLAGITGELFF,TGTGCCAGCACCCTCGGGCTAGCGGGAATCACCGGGGAGCTGTTTTTT
few,TRBV4-2,TRBJ1-4,.,CASSQDVQGKEEKLFF,TGTGCCAGCAGCCAAGATGTTCAGGGGAAGGAGGAAAAACTGTTTTTT
few,TRBV12-3/TRBV12-4,TRBJ2-3,TRBD2,CASSTLAGGPPDTQYF,TGTGCCAGCAGTACACTAGCGGGGGGGCCCCCAGATACGCAGTATTTT
few,TRBV18,TRBJ2-3,.,CASSSRVNTDTQYF,TGTGCCAGCTCATCGCGGGTAAACACAGATACGCAGTATTTT
.,TRBV20-1,TRBJ1-4,.,CSATRDGTNEKLFF,TGCAGTGCTACTCGAGATGGGACTAATGAAAAACTGTTTTTT
few,TRBV20-1,TRBJ1-6,TRBD1,CSARDGGQGVSPLHF,TGCAGTGCTAGAGATGGGGGACAGGGGGTCTCACCCCTCCACTTT